This passage covers 15 T cell receptor beta chains from one sample sequenced in a study of T cell responses to AZD1222 COVID-19 vaccine. Sequencing used immunoSEQ multiplex PCR; TCRdb keeps in-frame clones, though not all of them. The table has just over 65,000 clones, more than 75% seen once. The sample consisted of peripheral blood, taken on day 0 of AZD1222 vaccination. The receptors come from an adult in good health.

The rearrangement joins TRBV5-8 to TRBJ1-2; perhaps TRBD1 as D (5 bases). Germline CDR1 and CDR2: SGHTS and YDEGEE. The CDR3 has 17 residues. V dropped 6 bases and J dropped 6 bases, with 27 bases sitting between them. In DNA form, the CDR3 reads TGTGCCAGCACCCCCGGGGTTGAATCAGGGTCCTATAATGGCTACACCTTC. Amino acid sequence: CASTPGVESGSYNGYTF.

This rearrangement joins TRBV28 to TRBJ1-4, with TRBD1 as a possible D gene (6 bases). The germline V and J ends were trimmed by 3 bases and 3 bases, with 11 bases remaining between them. CDR3 length equals 15 residues. Germline CDR1 reads MDHEN; CDR2 reads SYDVKM. CDR3: CASSLDSTANEKLFF. The CDR3 coding sequence is TGTGCCAGCAGTTTGGACAGTACGGCTAATGAAAAACTGTTTTTT.

V and J are TRBV5-4 and TRBJ1-1, with 10 bases aligning to TRBD1. Germline V CDR1 and CDR2: SGHNT, YYREEE (reference sequence). CDR3 size: 19 residues. The trim removed 3 bases at V and 0 bases at J, leaving 14 bases unmatched. DNA of the CDR3: TGTGCCAGCAGCTCCGCTACCGGGACAGGGGAAAACATGAACACTGAAGCTTTCTTT. It translates to CASSSATGTGENMNTEAFF.

The V gene is TRBV29-1, the J gene TRBJ1-2; TRBD1 aligns across 7 bases. Germline V lookup: CDR1 SQVTM, CDR2 ANQGSEA. This CDR3 has 15 residues. Trimming at V came to 6 bases and at J to 4 bases, leaving 14 bases not matched to a gene. Written as DNA, the CDR3 is TGCAGCGTCTCCAAGACCCGGACAGGCGCCTATGGCTACACCTTC. The encoded protein is CSVSKTRTGAYGYTF. Supplemented by reference TRBV29-1 and TRBJ1-2, the full variable domain reads SAVISQKPSRDICQRGTSLTIQCQVDSQVTMMFWYRQQPGQSLTLIATANQGSEATYESGFVIDKFPISRPNLTFSTLTVSNMSPEDSSIYLCSVSKTRTGAYGYTFGSGTRLTVV.

The chain recombines TRBV6-5 with TRBJ1-2; TRBD1 is a possible D gene (6 bases). V was trimmed by 5 bases and J by 0 bases, leaving 10 bases between them. CDR1 MNHEY and CDR2 SVGAGI come from the germline V gene. The CDR3 sequence is 14 residues long. The CDR3 DNA sequence: TGTGCCAGCAGTAATGGACAGTCTAACTATGGCTACACCTTC. Amino acid sequence: CASSNGQSNYGYTF.

For the CDR3, the DNA is TGTGCCAGCAGCCCCGCGGGACGCCTCTACGAGCAGTACTTC. It codes for CASSPAGRLYEQYF. This rearrangement joins TRBV5-4 to TRBJ2-7; possible D gene TRBD2, 6 bases. CDR1 SGHNT and CDR2 YYREEE come from the germline V gene (reference sequence). V lost 4 bases, J lost 3 bases, and 14 bases lay in between. The CDR3 is 14 residues long.

This chain uses TRBV14 with TRBJ2-7; D is perhaps TRBD2 (5 bases). The CDR3 totals 13 residues. Per the germline V gene, CDR1 is SGHDN and CDR2 is FVKESK. With 4 bases removed from V and 1 base from J, the gap between germline ends came to 8 bases. The CDR3 loop reads CASSPRESYEQYF. The CDR3 DNA is TGTGCCAGCAGCCCACGGGAATCCTACGAGCAGTACTTC. Full variable domain (missing parts from reference TRBV14 and TRBJ2-7): EAGVTQFPSHSVIEKGQTVTLRCDPISGHDNLYWYRRVMGKEIKFLLHFVKESKQDESGMPNNRFLAERTGGTYSTLKVQPAELEDSGVYFCASSPRESYEQYFGPGTRLTVT.

CDR3 nucleotide sequence: TGTGCCAGCAGCTTAATGTCAGGGGAAGAGACCCAGTACTTC. It encodes CASSLMSGEETQYF. J is TRBJ2-5 and V is TRBV7-2, with D possibly being TRBD1 (6 bases). The V and J ends lost 2 bases and 3 bases respectively, with 10 bases between them. This CDR3 contains 14 residues. The germline V gene has CDR1 SGHTA and CDR2 FQGNSA. The full variable domain, its missing parts supplied by reference TRBV7-2 and TRBJ2-5, is GAGVSQSPSNKVTEKGKDVELRCDPISGHTALYWYRQSLGQGLEFLIYFQGNSAPDKSGLPSDRFSAERTGGSVSTLTIQRTQQEDSAVYLCASSLMSGEETQYFGPGTRLLVL.

The chain combines TRBV5-1 with TRBJ2-3; 9 nucleotides align to TRBD2. Trimming cost V 4 bases and J 1 base; bases outside gene matches: 4. The CDR3 extends over 15 amino acids. Germline CDR1 SGHRS, CDR2 YFSETQ. The CDR3 sequence is CASSPERGGTDTQYF. In DNA form, the CDR3 reads TGCGCCAGCAGCCCAGAGCGGGGGGGCACAGATACGCAGTATTTT.

The gene calls are TRBV10-1 and TRBJ2-3; D is undetermined. From germline, CDR1 is WNHNN and CDR2 SYGVQD (reference sequence). V lost 0 bases to trimming and J lost 7 bases, with 8 bases between them. This CDR3 comprises 13 residues. The CDR3 spells CASSESSLYTQYF. Here the CDR3 DNA reads TGCGCCAGCAGTGAGTCGTCCTTATATACGCAGTATTTT.

V gene TRBV10-2 combines with J gene TRBJ1-2, with TRBD1 matching 9 bases. Germline trimming cut 4 bases from V and 5 bases from J; bases unmatched to any gene: 5. This CDR3 comprises 14 residues. CDR1 WSHSY and CDR2 SAAADI come from the germline V gene. CDR3 DNA sequence: TGCGCCAGCAGTGGGACAGGGGTCGGATATGGCTACACCTTC. Translating gives CASSGTGVGYGYTF.

The rearrangement joins TRBV2 to TRBJ1-2, with TRBD1 matching over 8 bases. The CDR3 contains 14 residues. The germline gives CDR1 SNHLY, CDR2 FYNNEI. The ends lost 3 bases at V and 4 bases at J; junction bases unmatched: 4. CDR3 region: CASSEGTGGYGYTF. DNA for the CDR3: TGTGCCAGCAGTGAGGGGACAGGCGGCTATGGCTACACCTTC.

This clone was observed at least ten times. The chain is built from TRBV5-4 and TRBJ1-2; TRBD1 matches at 7 bases. CDR1 SGHNT and CDR2 YYREEE come from the germline V gene (reference sequence). J gave up 4 bases and V 0 bases, and 9 bases lay outside the gene matches. This CDR3 comprises 16 residues. CDR3 loop: CASSLGQGISIYGYTF. In DNA form, the CDR3 reads TGTGCCAGCAGCTTGGGACAGGGTATCTCAATCTATGGCTACACCTTC.

This clone was observed a single time. The chain uses TRBV11-2 and TRBJ1-1; D might be TRBD1 (5 bases). The V gene lost 4 bases and the J gene lost 5 bases, with 17 bases spanning the gap. CDR3 length: 15 amino acids. Germline V CDR1 and CDR2: SGHAT, FQNNGV. Written as DNA, the CDR3 is TGTGCCAGCAGCTACCTATTCGGGGAGGGGACTGAAGCTTTCTTT. Translation gives CASSYLFGEGTEAFF.

This sequence joins TRBV9 and TRBJ2-3; the D gene is possibly TRBD2 (5 bases). The CDR3 extends over 15 amino acids. V lost 0 bases, J lost 1 base, and 9 bases lay in between. Per the germline V gene, CDR1 is SGDLS and CDR2 is YYNGEE. Written as DNA, the CDR3 is TGTGCCAGCAGCGTAGTATTCGGGGGCACAGATACGCAGTATTTT. Encoded protein: CASSVVFGGTDTQYF.